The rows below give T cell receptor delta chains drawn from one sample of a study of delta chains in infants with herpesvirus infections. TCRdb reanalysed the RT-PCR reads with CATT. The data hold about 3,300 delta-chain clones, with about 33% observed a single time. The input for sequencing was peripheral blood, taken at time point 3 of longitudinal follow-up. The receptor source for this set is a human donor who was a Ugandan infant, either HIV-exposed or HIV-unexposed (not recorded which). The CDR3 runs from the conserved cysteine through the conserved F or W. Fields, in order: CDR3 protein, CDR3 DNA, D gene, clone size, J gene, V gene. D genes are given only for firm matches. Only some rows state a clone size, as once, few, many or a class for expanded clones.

CAFRPSPMVLGDTGDKLIF TGTGCCTTTCGACCTTCACCTATGGTACTGGGGGATACCGGCGATAAACTCATCTTT TRDD3 few TRDJ1 TRDV3
CACDTAGGYSWDTRQMFF TGTGCCTGTGACACCGCTGGGGGATATTCCTGGGACACCCGACAGATGTTTTTC TRDD3 NA TRDJ3 TRDV2
CALGELYLHWGIRDTDKLIF TGTGCTCTTGGGGAACTTTATCTGCACTGGGGGATACGGGACACCGATAAACTCATCTTT TRDD3 NA TRDJ1 TRDV1
CACDPTVGDTWDTRQMFF TGTGCCTGTGACCCCACAGTGGGGGATACCTGGGACACCCGACAGATGTTTTTC TRDD3 large TRDJ3 TRDV2
CACDTAGGDAGGSWDTRQMFF TGTGCCTGTGACACGGCTGGGGGAGACGCCGGGGGCTCCTGGGACACCCGACAGATGTTTTTC TRDD3 NA TRDJ3 TRDV2
CALGELEPPTLTDKLIF TGTGCTCTTGGGGAACTTGAGCCCCCTACCCTTACCGATAAACTCATCTTT NA few TRDJ1 TRDV1
CALGEPRLVGGIRLKLIF TGTGCTCTTGGGGAACCTCGCCTCGTCGGTGGGATACGCTTAAAACTCATCTTT TRDD3 NA TRDJ1 TRDV1
CALGTTPRSATDKLIF TGTGCTCTTGGGACCACCCCGCGGTCTGCCACCGATAAACTCATCTTT NA few TRDJ1 TRDV1
CALGELLRGIPGDKLIF TGTGCTCTTGGGGAACTCTTACGGGGGATACCGGGCGATAAACTCATCTTT TRDD3 NA TRDJ1 TRDV1
CALGDTWGPHTDKLIF TGTGCTCTTGGGGATACCTGGGGGCCCCACACCGATAAACTCATCTTT TRDD3 NA TRDJ1 TRDV1
CACDTGGYDPFSWDTRQMFF TGTGCCTGTGACACTGGGGGATACGACCCTTTCTCCTGGGACACCCGACAGATGTTTTTC TRDD3 few TRDJ3 TRDV2
CALGEHLGGGGYSDKLIF TGTGCTCTTGGGGAACATCTGGGGGGCGGGGGATACTCCGATAAACTCATCTTT TRDD3 medium-sized TRDJ1 TRDV1
CALGKVLGDTDKLIF TGTGCTCTTGGCAAAGTACTGGGGGATACCGATAAACTCATCTTT TRDD3 NA TRDJ1 TRDV1
CALLIPNNPFPWGKPYTDKLIF TGTGCTCTCCTAATACCTAATAATCCTTTCCCCTGGGGGAAACCGTACACCGATAAACTCATCTTT TRDD3 medium-sized TRDJ1 TRDV1
CACDPLGSCSWDTRQMFF TGTGCCTGTGACCCTCTTGGGTCATGCTCCTGGGACACCCGACAGATGTTTTTC NA NA TRDJ3 TRDV2
CALGERSVWGILYTDKLIF TGTGCTCTTGGGGAACGGTCCGTCTGGGGGATACTTTACACCGATAAACTCATCTTT TRDD3 NA TRDJ1 TRDV1
CACDTVLGDTTWDTRQMFF TGTGCCTGTGACACCGTACTGGGGGATACGACCTGGGACACCCGACAGATGTTTTTC TRDD3 medium-sized TRDJ3 TRDV2
CALGEAPSLLPGGYRPLIF TGTGCTCTTGGGGAAGCCCCCTCCCTACTCCCTGGGGGATACAGACCCCTGATCTTT TRDD3 few TRDJ4 TRDV1
CACDTVGDKTAQLFF TGTGCCTGTGACACCGTGGGGGATAAGACAGCACAACTCTTCTTT TRDD3 large TRDJ2 TRDV2
CACDRIRGDKLIF TGTGCCTGTGATAGGATACGAGGCGATAAACTCATCTTT TRDD3 NA TRDJ1 TRDV2
CAVVFFSYWGKDTDKLIF TGTGCCGTGGTCTTTTTCTCGTACTGGGGGAAAGACACCGATAAACTCATCTTT TRDD3 NA TRDJ1 TRAV23/DV6
CACDTVGGYASSWDTRQMFF TGTGCCTGTGACACCGTCGGCGGATACGCAAGCTCCTGGGACACCCGACAGATGTTTTTC TRDD3 medium-sized TRDJ3 TRDV2
CACDPLILGVSGVTDKLIF TGTGCCTGTGACCCCTTAATACTGGGGGTCTCTGGGGTGACCGATAAACTCATCTTT TRDD3 NA TRDJ1 TRDV2
CACDTVLGSSWDTRQMFF TGTGCCTGTGACACCGTACTGGGGAGCTCCTGGGACACCCGACAGATGTTTTTC TRDD3 medium-sized TRDJ3 TRDV2
CACDLTGGLLSWDTRQMFF TGTGCCTGTGACCTTACTGGGGGCCTTCTCTCCTGGGACACCCGACAGATGTTTTTC TRDD3 large TRDJ3 TRDV2
CALGPRLGDLYTDKLIF TGTGCTCTTGGGCCCCGTCTGGGGGACCTGTACACCGATAAACTCATCTTT TRDD3 few TRDJ1 TRDV1
CALGAPPSPLTYWGGYYPDKLIF TGTGCTCTTGGGGCCCCTCCTTCCCCTCTTACTTATTGGGGGGGATACTATCCCGATAAACTCATCTTT TRDD3 NA TRDJ1 TRDV1
CACDTLGPTAQLFF TGTGCCTGTGACACTCTGGGGCCGACAGCACAACTCTTCTTT NA NA TRDJ2 TRDV2
CALGGEALPLYFTDKLIF TGTGCTCTTGGGGGAGAAGCCCTTCCCCTCTACTTCACCGATAAACTCATCTTT NA NA TRDJ1 TRDV1
CALGEESSSIYGYWTSDKLIF TGTGCTCTTGGGGAAGAGTCTTCCTCCATCTACGGGTACTGGACGTCGGATAAACTCATCTTT NA few TRDJ1 TRDV1
CALGETPLLTKGIRLELIF TGTGCTCTTGGGGAAACTCCCCTACTTACAAAGGGGATACGCTTGGAACTCATCTTT TRDD3 medium-sized TRDJ1 TRDV1
CALGVSRGGRFYTDKLIF TGTGCTCTTGGGGTCTCTAGAGGGGGCCGATTCTACACCGATAAACTCATCTTT NA NA TRDJ1 TRDV1
CACDTVLGGPLSSWDTRQMFF TGTGCCTGTGACACCGTACTGGGGGGTCCTTTGAGCTCCTGGGACACCCGACAGATGTTTTTC TRDD3 NA TRDJ3 TRDV2
CACDTWGSRQMFF TGTGCCTGTGACACCTGGGGGAGCCGACAGATGTTTTTC TRDD3 NA TRDJ3 TRDV2
CACDTVGDVLTVQLFF TGTGCCTGTGACACCGTGGGGGATGTTTTGACAGTACAACTCTTCTTT TRDD3 few TRDJ2 TRDV2
CAANFGPPLPRGGGYTDKLIF TGTGCAGCTAATTTTGGACCCCCCCTACCCCGTGGTGGGGGATACACCGATAAACTCATCTTT TRDD3 NA TRDJ1 TRAV23/DV6
CALGELLSMGDIKYTDKLIF TGTGCTCTTGGGGAACTGCTGAGTATGGGGGATATAAAGTACACCGATAAACTCATCTTT TRDD3 NA TRDJ1 TRDV1
CALGELSGTGGYYPTDKLIF TGTGCTCTTGGGGAACTTTCTGGGACTGGGGGATACTACCCCACCGATAAACTCATCTTT TRDD3 NA TRDJ1 TRDV1
CALGEPVPKVSARSLGDSSYTDKLIF TGTGCTCTTGGGGAACCAGTCCCCAAAGTTTCCGCAAGATCGTTGGGGGATTCCTCGTACACCGATAAACTCATCTTT TRDD3 NA TRDJ1 TRDV1
CALGELGTDSYTDKLIF TGTGCTCTTGGGGAATTAGGCACAGACTCGTACACCGATAAACTCATCTTT NA NA TRDJ1 TRDV1
CACDTDTSYTDKLIF TGTGCCTGTGACACGGACACGTCATACACCGATAAACTCATCTTT NA medium-sized TRDJ1 TRDV2
CALGERAFLKLTGGDDKLIF TGTGCTCTTGGGGAACGGGCATTCCTAAAACTTACTGGGGGAGACGATAAACTCATCTTT TRDD3 medium-sized TRDJ1 TRDV1
CALGELWGPEYTDKLIF TGTGCTCTTGGGGAACTCTGGGGTCCAGAATACACCGATAAACTCATCTTT NA few TRDJ1 TRDV1
CALGELGSAGMVYTDKLIF TGTGCTCTTGGGGAACTAGGGTCGGCTGGAATGGTCTACACCGATAAACTCATCTTT NA few TRDJ1 TRDV1
CACDTPDWGIQYTDKLIF TGTGCCTGTGACACCCCCGACTGGGGGATACAGTACACCGATAAACTCATCTTT TRDD3 NA TRDJ1 TRDV2
CALGELGVWWGFPRSASLIF TGTGCTCTTGGGGAACTTGGTGTTTGGTGGGGATTCCCTCGAAGTGCGAGTCTCATCTTT NA NA TRDJ1 TRDV1
CASPYLPLALTAQLFF TGTGCCTCCCCCTACCTCCCCCTAGCTTTGACAGCACAACTCTTCTTT NA few TRDJ2 TRDV3
CALGDLVLPTFLGDGGTDKLIF TGTGCTCTTGGGGACCTTGTCCTTCCTACGTTCCTGGGGGATGGTGGGACCGATAAACTCATCTTT NA NA TRDJ1 TRDV1
CALGVLGTLGDTKYTDKLIF TGTGCTCTTGGGGTCCTCGGGACTTTGGGGGATACAAAGTACACCGATAAACTCATCTTT TRDD3 NA TRDJ1 TRDV1
CALGEICPVGDHYTDKLIF TGTGCTCTTGGGGAAATATGTCCCGTGGGGGACCACTACACCGATAAACTCATCTTT TRDD3 NA TRDJ1 TRDV1
CACDMVMSARDTRQMFF TGTGCCTGTGACATGGTAATGTCCGCCCGGGACACCCGACAGATGTTTTTC NA NA TRDJ3 TRDV2
CALGELPGDRGPVDKLIF TGTGCTCTTGGGGAACTACCGGGGGATAGAGGTCCGGTCGATAAACTCATCTTT TRDD3 NA TRDJ1 TRDV1
CACDTWGGGDRLTAQLFF TGTGCCTGTGACACGTGGGGTGGGGGGGATAGACTGACAGCACAACTCTTCTTT TRDD3 few TRDJ2 TRDV2